The sample holds one count of the clone carrying this TCR beta chain. The entry originates in a study of sequential checkpoint blockade in melanoma. Study-wide background: First-line arms were nivolumab then ipilimumab, or the reverse, randomized 1:1.

The ends were cut back, 5 bases at V and 0 bases at J, with 8 bases in the middle. Germline V gene sequence: CDR1 SNHLY, CDR2 FYNNEI. The CDR3 runs to 13 residues. Treatment of the sample: randomized to nivolumab then ipilimumab (arm A) or the reverse (arm B). Live CD3+CD8+ CD19− CD56− cells were sorted from PBMCs. Libraries were prepared by immunoSEQ multiplex PCR; TCRdb keeps only in-frame clonotypes and omits some of them. Of more than 10,000 clones in the sample, about three quarters are singletons; the top ten hold around three fifths. The sequence was collected from a human donor with melanoma. The rearrangement joins TRBV2 to TRBJ2-7, with D uncertain. Sequencing used CD8+ T cells sorted from blood (inferred from file names), obtained from a patient given nivolumab and ipilimumab in sequence. The CDR3 DNA reads as TGTGCCAGCAGTCAAATTAGCTCCTACGAGCAGTACTTC. Residues: CASSQISSYEQYF.